Listed below are T cell receptor beta chains from one sample, sequenced in a study of patients and donors after allogeneic stem cell transplantation. TCRdb used MiXCR to reprocess the RT-PCR reads, holding one entry per CDR3 protein. The repertoire has roughly 940,000 distinct CDR3 sequences, roughly 17% of them found once; the top ten carry approximately 5.9%. Sequencing was performed on blood, either unsorted or a sorted T cell fraction (not recorded which). The receptors originated from a human donor who was either an allogeneic HSCT recipient or a stem cell or donor lymphocyte infusion donor (not recorded which). It is not recorded whose cells these are; they may come from a transplant donor. Both conserved end residues are part of each CDR3. A D gene is named only where the DNA matches it firmly. Some rows mark clone size as missing; the rest say once, few, many or name a class of expanded clone.

J	size	V	D	CDR3	DNA
TRBJ2-1	.	TRBV12-5	TRBD2	CASGLLAGGGGEQFF	TGTGCTAGTGGTTTGCTAGCGGGGGGAGGGGGTGAGCAGTTCTTC
TRBJ2-1	few	TRBV7-3	TRBD2	CASSSGLAGAFNEQFF	TGTGCCAGCAGCTCCGGACTAGCGGGGGCCTTCAATGAGCAGTTCTTC
TRBJ2-2	few	TRBV5-1	TRBD1	CASSKRQGPPNTGELFF	TGCGCCAGCAGCAAGAGACAGGGGCCTCCGAACACCGGGGAGCTGTTTTTT
TRBJ1-2	few	TRBV18	TRBD1	CASSPVRGTGINYGYTF	TGTGCCAGCTCACCAGTTCGCGGGACAGGAATTAACTATGGCTACACCTTC
TRBJ1-2	few	TRBV6-1	.	CASRLQGTDGYTF	TGTGCCAGCAGGCTACAGGGTACGGATGGCTACACCTTC
TRBJ1-1	few	TRBV7-2	.	CASRPGQMNTEAFF	TGTGCCAGCAGACCCGGACAGATGAACACTGAAGCTTTCTTT
TRBJ1-1	few	TRBV30	.	CAWSAGGGTEAFF	TGTGCCTGGAGTGCCGGTGGGGGCACTGAAGCTTTCTTT
TRBJ1-1	many	TRBV12-3/TRBV12-4	.	CASSLALGGGTEAFF	TGTGCCAGCAGTTTAGCGCTTGGGGGGGGCACTGAAGCTTTCTTT
TRBJ2-7	.	TRBV20-1	TRBD2	CSLSEGGLEYEQYF	TGCAGCCTCTCGGAAGGGGGACTAGAGTACGAGCAGTACTTC
TRBJ1-1	few	TRBV15	.	CATTTSMNTEAFF	TGTGCCACCACGACATCCATGAACACTGAAGCTTTCTTT
TRBJ2-1	.	TRBV3-1	TRBD2	CASSLGTSGRTNEQFF	TGTGCCAGCAGCCTCGGGACTAGCGGGAGAACGAATGAGCAGTTCTTC
TRBJ2-1	.	TRBV29-1	TRBD2	CSVGGTSSYNEQFF	TGCAGCGTTGGGGGGACTAGTTCCTACAATGAGCAGTTCTTC
TRBJ1-2	few	TRBV25-1	.	CASSTQGGYTF	TGTGCCAGCAGTACACAAGGGGGCTACACCTTC
TRBJ2-3	.	TRBV12-3/TRBV12-4	TRBD1	CASSLYQGASDTQYF	TGTGCCAGCAGTTTATATCAGGGGGCATCTGATACGCAGTATTTT
TRBJ2-3	.	TRBV7-8	.	CASSLRYFAEGLNTDTQYF	TGTGCCAGCAGCTTAAGGTATTTCGCGGAAGGACTGAACACAGATACGCAGTATTTT
TRBJ2-4	.	TRBV2	TRBD2	CASSEYGGVYIQYF	TGTGCCAGCAGTGAATATGGGGGGGTATACATTCAGTACTTC
TRBJ1-3	few	TRBV20-1	.	CSARPLTGPGATIYF	TGCAGTGCTAGGCCCCTAACAGGGCCGGGCGCCACCATATATTTT
TRBJ1-6	.	TRBV11-2	.	CASSFRTEPLLNSPLHF	TGTGCCAGCAGCTTCCGGACGGAGCCTCTCTTGAATTCACCCCTCCACTTT
TRBJ1-4	few	TRBV6-5	.	CASSSMGGDEKLFF	TGTGCCAGCAGTTCAATGGGGGGCGATGAAAAACTGTTTTTT
TRBJ2-7	few	TRBV25-1	.	CASTNSAGLYYEQYF	TGTGCCAGCACTAACTCTGCGGGCTTGTACTACGAGCAGTACTTC
TRBJ2-7	few	TRBV6-2/TRBV6-3	TRBD1	CASSYSATGIEQYF	TGTGCCAGCAGTTACTCTGCGACAGGGATCGAGCAGTACTTC
TRBJ2-5	many	TRBV20-1	.	CSALGVRETQYF	TGCAGTGCCCTGGGAGTGCGGGAGACCCAGTACTTC
TRBJ2-3	.	TRBV25-1	.	CASSSSLAYTDTQYF	TGTGCCAGCAGTTCCTCCTTGGCCTACACAGATACGCAGTATTTT
TRBJ2-5	.	TRBV19	TRBD1	CASTGTAQETQYF	TGTGCCAGTACAGGGACAGCCCAAGAGACCCAGTACTTC
TRBJ2-1	few	TRBV30	TRBD2	CAWSLRTSGPSYNEQFF	TGTGCCTGGAGTCTGAGGACTAGCGGCCCTTCCTACAATGAGCAGTTCTTC
TRBJ2-3	.	TRBV12-3/TRBV12-4	.	CASRAQGKGGTQYF	TGTGCCAGCAGGGCACAGGGAAAGGGAGGTACGCAGTATTTT
TRBJ2-2	few	TRBV3-1	TRBD1	CASSQRQGAWAGELFF	TGTGCCAGCAGCCAAAGGCAGGGGGCGTGGGCCGGGGAGCTGTTTTTT
TRBJ1-5	.	TRBV20-1	TRBD1	CSARGQGGWSNQPQHF	TGCAGTGCCCGAGGACAGGGAGGATGGAGCAATCAGCCCCAGCATTTT
TRBJ2-3	many	TRBV6-1	.	CASSESQFPDTQYF	TGTGCCAGCAGTGAAAGCCAGTTTCCAGATACGCAGTATTTT
TRBJ2-3	few	TRBV6-1	.	CASNQAGRDTQYF	TGTGCCAGCAATCAGGCAGGGCGGGATACGCAGTATTTT
TRBJ2-3	many	TRBV3-1	TRBD2	CASSQDRRGGTDTQYF	TGTGCCAGCAGCCAAGATAGGCGGGGGGGCACAGATACGCAGTATTTT
TRBJ1-6	few	TRBV15	.	CATSRVPPSPLHF	TGTGCCACCAGCAGAGTTCCCCCTTCACCCCTCCACTTT
TRBJ1-2	.	TRBV5-1	.	CASSGRGSYGYTF	TGCGCCAGCAGCGGGAGGGGCTCTTATGGCTACACCTTC
TRBJ2-7	.	TRBV12-3/TRBV12-4	TRBD2	CASSLYTSGRKDF	TGTGCCAGCAGTTTATATACTAGCGGGAGGAAGGACTTC
TRBJ2-2	.	TRBV20-1	TRBD2	CSARDLAGENTGELFF	TGCAGTGCTAGAGATTTGGCGGGAGAGAACACCGGGGAGCTGTTTTTT
TRBJ2-4	few	TRBV6-1	.	CASSPSTVKNIQYF	TGTGCCAGCAGCCCATCAACGGTTAAAAACATTCAGTACTTC
TRBJ2-1	.	TRBV2	TRBD2	CASKRGTGLVSEQFF	TGTGCCAGCAAGAGGGGAACGGGACTAGTAAGTGAGCAGTTCTTC
TRBJ1-6	.	TRBV9	TRBD1	CASSVGQGVSPLHF	TGTGCCAGCAGCGTGGGACAGGGGGTCTCACCCCTCCACTTT
TRBJ2-4	.	TRBV7-9	TRBD1	CASSRTGKNIQYF	TGTGCCAGCAGCCGGACAGGGAAGAACATTCAGTACTTC
TRBJ2-1	many	TRBV2	TRBD2	CASSPSGRTNNEQFF	TGTGCCAGCAGTCCTAGCGGGAGGACGAATAATGAGCAGTTCTTC
TRBJ1-1	few	TRBV3-1	.	CASSPDFLGANTEAFF	TGTGCCAGCAGCCCAGATTTTCTGGGGGCCAACACTGAAGCTTTCTTT
TRBJ2-7	few	TRBV6-1	.	CASRSRGLASYEQYF	TGTGCCAGCAGAAGTAGGGGGTTAGCGTCCTACGAGCAGTACTTC
TRBJ2-1	.	TRBV30	.	CAWARETFWDEQFF	TGTGCCTGGGCCCGGGAAACCTTCTGGGATGAGCAGTTCTTC
TRBJ1-1	few	TRBV6-1	.	CASSTGGWNTEAFF	TGTGCCAGCTCTACCGGAGGGTGGAACACTGAAGCTTTCTTT
TRBJ1-5	.	TRBV19	.	CASSASGTSNQPQHF	TGTGCCAGTAGCGCGAGTGGCACTAGCAATCAGCCCCAGCATTTT
TRBJ2-7	few	TRBV6-1	.	CASSPWEPSYEQYF	TGTGCCAGCAGCCCCTGGGAGCCGTCCTACGAGCAGTACTTC
TRBJ2-1	.	TRBV7-2	TRBD2	CASILVGSGGARNEQFF	TGTGCCAGCATCTTAGTTGGTAGCGGGGGGGCGCGCAATGAGCAGTTCTTC
TRBJ1-2	.	TRBV11-2	TRBD1	CASSLPVTGTGKRVYGYTF	TGTGCCAGCAGCTTACCCGTAACCGGGACAGGGAAAAGGGTCTATGGCTACACCTTC
TRBJ1-1	.	TRBV24-1	.	CATSGRQSEAFF	TGTGCCACCAGTGGGAGACAGTCTGAAGCTTTCTTT
TRBJ2-7	.	TRBV9	TRBD2	CASSPVGSGAFGEQYF	TGTGCCAGCAGCCCCGTGGGTAGCGGGGCCTTCGGGGAGCAGTACTTC
TRBJ2-3	few	TRBV12-3/TRBV12-4	TRBD2	CASSLIGSLAGVADTQYF	TGTGCCAGCAGTTTAATCGGTAGTCTAGCGGGAGTCGCAGATACGCAGTATTTT
TRBJ2-1	.	TRBV2	TRBD2	CASSVFGGRPRNEQFF	TGTGCCAGCAGTGTCTTCGGCGGGAGGCCTCGCAATGAGCAGTTCTTC
TRBJ2-1	once	TRBV7-2	TRBD2	CASSLVPAGGLYNEQFF	TGTGCCAGCAGCTTAGTCCCAGCGGGAGGGCTCTACAATGAGCAGTTCTTC
TRBJ1-6	.	TRBV7-2	.	CASSPQGGSYNSPLHF	TGTGCCAGCAGCCCGCAGGGTGGATCCTATAATTCACCCCTCCACTTT
TRBJ1-3	few	TRBV21-1	.	CASSKRGTGRNTIYF	TGTGCCAGCAGCAAAAGGGGGACAGGCAGAAACACCATATATTTT
TRBJ2-2	.	TRBV27	.	CASSFGGGHGELFF	TGTGCCAGCAGTTTTGGAGGGGGCCATGGGGAGCTGTTTTTT
TRBJ2-1	few	TRBV6-5	.	CASYGGRDEQFF	TGTGCCAGCTATGGGGGGCGGGATGAGCAGTTCTTC
TRBJ2-3	few	TRBV12-3/TRBV12-4	.	CASSLLGGVGDTQYF	TGTGCCAGCAGTTTATTAGGGGGAGTGGGAGATACGCAGTATTTT
TRBJ2-7	few	TRBV5-6	.	CASSSNRRNRAYEQYF	TGTGCCAGCAGCTCCAATAGAAGGAATCGAGCCTACGAGCAGTACTTC